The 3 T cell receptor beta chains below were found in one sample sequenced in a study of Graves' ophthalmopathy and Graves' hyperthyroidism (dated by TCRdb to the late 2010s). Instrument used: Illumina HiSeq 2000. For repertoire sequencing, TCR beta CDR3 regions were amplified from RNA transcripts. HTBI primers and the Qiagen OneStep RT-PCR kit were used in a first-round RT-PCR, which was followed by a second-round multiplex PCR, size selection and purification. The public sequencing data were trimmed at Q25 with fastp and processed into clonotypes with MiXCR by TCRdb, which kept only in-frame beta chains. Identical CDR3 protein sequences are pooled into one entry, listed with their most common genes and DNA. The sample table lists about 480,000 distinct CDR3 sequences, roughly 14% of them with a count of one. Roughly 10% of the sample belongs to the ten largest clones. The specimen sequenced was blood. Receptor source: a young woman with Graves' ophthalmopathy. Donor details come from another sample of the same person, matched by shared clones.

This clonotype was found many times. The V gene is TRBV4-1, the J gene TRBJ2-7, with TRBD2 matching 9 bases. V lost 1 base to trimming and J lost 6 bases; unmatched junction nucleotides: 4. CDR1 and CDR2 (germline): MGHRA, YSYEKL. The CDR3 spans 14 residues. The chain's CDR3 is CASSQVLAGIEQYF. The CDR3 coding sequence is TGCGCCAGCAGCCAAGTTCTAGCGGGAATCGAGCAGTACTTC.

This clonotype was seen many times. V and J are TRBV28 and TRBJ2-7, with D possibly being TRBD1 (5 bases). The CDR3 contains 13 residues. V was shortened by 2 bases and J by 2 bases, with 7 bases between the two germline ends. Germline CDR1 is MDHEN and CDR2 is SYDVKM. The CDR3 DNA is TGTGCCAGCAGTTTAACAGGACCCTACGAGCAGTACTTC. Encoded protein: CASSLTGPYEQYF.

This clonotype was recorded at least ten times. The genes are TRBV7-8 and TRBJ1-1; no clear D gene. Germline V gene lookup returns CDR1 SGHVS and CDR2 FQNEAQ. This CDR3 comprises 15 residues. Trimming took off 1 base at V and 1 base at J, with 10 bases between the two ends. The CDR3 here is CASSLEIGRNTEAFF. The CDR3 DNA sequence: TGTGCCAGCAGCTTAGAGATCGGCCGGAACACTGAAGCTTTCTTT.